A single sample is the source of the 28 T cell receptor beta chains below, sequenced in a study of T cells in Graves' hyperthyroidism and ophthalmopathy. TCR beta CDR3 sequences were amplified from RNA transcripts. A set of HTBI primers served as the primers for a first-round RT-PCR of the TCR CDR3. TCRdb redid the calling of the multiplex PCR reads with MiXCR, one entry per CDR3 protein. The sample records 600,000 or so distinct CDR3 sequences, around 16% being singletons. The sequenced sample was blood. These receptors originate from a woman between 25 and 40 years old with Graves' hyperthyroidism.

J is TRBJ2-2 and V is TRBV24-1; 11 bases agree with TRBD2. The CDR3 length is 17 residues. The germline CDR1 and CDR2 sequences are KGHDR and SFDVKD. V lost 3 bases to trimming and J lost 5 bases; unmatched junction nucleotides: 7. The CDR3: CATSDPKLAGETGELFF. CDR3 DNA sequence: TGTGCCACCAGTGATCCCAAACTAGCGGGAGAAACCGGGGAGCTGTTTTTT.

The chain combines TRBV19 with TRBJ2-6; D ambiguous. V was clipped by 5 bases and J by 0 bases, with 8 bases between them. CDR3 length equals 15 residues. Germline V gene lookup returns CDR1 LNHDA and CDR2 SQIVND (reference sequence). CDR3 nucleotides: TGTGCCAGTAGTCCCCCCGTCTCTGGGGCCAACGTCCTGACTTTC. The encoded protein is CASSPPVSGANVLTF.

The chain joins TRBV7-2 to TRBJ2-1; TRBD2 matches at 12 bases. The CDR3 runs 16 residues. V was pared by 4 bases and J by 8 bases, with 9 bases of the junction left unmatched. Germline values: CDR1 SGHTA, CDR2 FQGNSA. CDR3 in DNA: TGTGCCAGCAGCTGGCCGACTAGCGGGAGTTCTGATGAGCAGTTCTTC. Protein product: CASSWPTSGSSDEQFF.

The J gene is TRBJ2-7, the V gene TRBV15, with 9 bases aligning to TRBD2. Germline V CDR1 and CDR2: LNHNV, YYDKDF (reference sequence). CDR3 size: 19 residues. V lost 0 bases to trimming and J lost 0 bases; unmatched junction nucleotides: 12. The CDR3 loop reads CATSRDMAGGRDSSYEQYF. In nucleotides, the CDR3 is TGTGCCACCAGCAGAGATATGGCGGGAGGGCGCGATTCCTCCTACGAGCAGTACTTC.

The chain is built from TRBV29-1 and TRBJ2-5; 9 bases are a match to TRBD2. CDR3 size: 15 residues. J was trimmed by 0 bases and V by 8 bases; bases with no gene match: 10. The germline CDR1 and CDR2 sequences are SQVTM and ANQGSEA. The CDR3 reads CSLTSGNRYQETQYF. In nucleotides, the CDR3 is TGCAGCTTGACTAGCGGCAACAGGTACCAAGAGACCCAGTACTTC. The full variable domain, completed using reference TRBV29-1 and TRBJ2-5, is SAVISQKPSRDICQRGTSLTIQCQVDSQVTMMFWYRQQPGQSLTLIATANQGSEATYESGFVIDKFPISRPNLTFSTLTVSNMSPEDSSIYLCSLTSGNRYQETQYFGPGTRLLVL.

This clonotype has a count of ten or more. V and J are TRBV28 and TRBJ2-7, with D perhaps TRBD2 (5 bases). CDR1 is MDHEN, CDR2 SYDVKM, per germline. V was trimmed by 5 bases and J by 6 bases, leaving 17 bases between them. The CDR3 spans 14 residues. The CDR3 is CASSPGDYWAEQYF. The CDR3 DNA reads TGTGCCAGCAGTCCCGGGGATTACTGGGCCGAGCAGTACTTC.

The chain employs TRBV15 and TRBJ2-6; tentative D call: TRBD1 (6 bases). Germline V gene data show CDR1 as LNHNV and CDR2 as YYDKDF (reference sequence). The length of the CDR3 is 16 residues. The germline V and J ends were trimmed by 1 base and 2 bases, with 9 bases remaining between them. The CDR3 is CATSRGQVTGANVLTF. CDR3 DNA: TGTGCCACCAGCAGAGGACAGGTAACTGGGGCCAACGTCCTGACTTTC.

This clonotype showed up many times. The genes are TRBV30 and TRBJ1-1, with unresolved D. CDR3 length equals 9 residues. The germline V gene encodes CDR1 GTSNPN and CDR2 SVGIG (reference sequence). V lost 2 bases to trimming and J lost 11 bases, with 6 bases between them. The CDR3: CAWSPSAFF. CDR3 DNA sequence: TGTGCCTGGAGTCCCTCGGCTTTCTTT.

A few counts support this clonotype. The chain has TRBV5-8 and TRBJ1-5; D gene ambiguous. Germline assignment: CDR1 SGHTS and CDR2 YDEGEE. The length of the CDR3 is 14 residues. Trimming removed 4 bases at V and 3 bases at J, with 11 bases between. CDR3: CASSNGRYNQPQHF. The CDR3 region has the DNA TGTGCCAGCAGCAATGGACGGTACAATCAGCCCCAGCATTTT.

The rearrangement uses TRBV6-2 or TRBV6-3 and TRBJ1-3; the D gene is possibly TRBD1 (6 bases). From germline, CDR1 is MNHEY and CDR2 SVGEGT. This CDR3 has 15 amino acids. V was trimmed by 8 bases and J by 4 bases, leaving 18 bases between them. CDR3 DNA: TGTGCCAGCGGACTACAGGGTCCAGGAGGAAACACCATATATTTT. This translates into CASGLQGPGGNTIYF.

This clonotype was seen only a few times. The chain carries TRBV24-1 and TRBJ2-1, with 9 bases fitting TRBD2. The V and J ends lost 4 bases and 8 bases, in that order; junction bases with no gene match: 8. The CDR3 has 15 residues. From germline, CDR1 is KGHDR and CDR2 SFDVKD. CDR3 bases: TGTGCCACCAGTGAGTTTAGCGGGAGACGGCATGAGCAGTTCTTC. It yields the protein CATSEFSGRRHEQFF.

The chain is built from TRBV6-6 and TRBJ1-2; 7 positions match TRBD1. CDR3 size: 19 residues. Germline CDR1 and CDR2: MNHNY and SVGAGI (reference sequence). V shed 2 bases, J shed 8 bases, and the junction held 23 bases outside the gene matches. The CDR3 bases are TGTGCCAGCAGTTACGATTTTGGGACAGACAGCTCTTCTGCACTAGGCTACACCTTC. Amino acids: CASSYDFGTDSSSALGYTF.

This clonotype was detected ten times or more. V is TRBV7-2 and J is TRBJ2-3, with TRBD2 as a possible D gene (6 bases). The V end was cut by 3 bases, the J end by 4 bases, with 11 bases between. This CDR3 is built from 14 residues. The germline gives CDR1 SGHTA, CDR2 FQGNSA. The CDR3 DNA is TGTGCCAGCAGCTTTTCCCCTAGCGCAGATACGCAGTATTTT. This gives the protein CASSFSPSADTQYF. The variable domain in full, with the rest retrieved from reference TRBV7-2 and TRBJ2-3, is GAGVSQSPSNKVTEKGKDVELRCDPISGHTALYWYRQSLGQGLEFLIYFQGNSAPDKSGLPSDRFSAERTGGSVSTLTIQRTQQEDSAVYLCASSFSPSADTQYFGPGTRLTVL.

This clonotype was counted only a few times. V usage is TRBV30 and J usage is TRBJ2-3, with 7 nucleotides matching TRBD1. The germline V gene encodes CDR1 GTSNPN and CDR2 SVGIG (reference sequence). This CDR3 contains 16 residues. V was clipped by 4 bases and J by 1 base; unmatched bases: 11. This CDR3 reads CAWNLDRDPRTDTQYF. The DNA of the CDR3 is TGTGCCTGGAACCTCGACAGGGACCCTCGCACAGATACGCAGTATTTT.

This clonotype was picked up many times. The V gene is TRBV20-1, the J gene TRBJ2-7; TRBD2 agrees at 8 bases. V dropped 4 bases and J dropped 0; count of bases not matched to a gene: 2. The length of the CDR3 is 13 residues. Germline CDR1 reads DFQATT; CDR2 reads SNEGSKA (reference sequence). The CDR3 DNA follows: TGCAGTGCTAATAGCGGGAACTCCTACGAGCAGTACTTC. This gives the protein CSANSGNSYEQYF.

This clonotype came up a few times. The V and J genes are TRBV28 and TRBJ1-2, with 9 bases fitting TRBD1. The germline gives CDR1 MDHEN, CDR2 SYDVKM. This CDR3 spans 16 amino acids. V was clipped by 4 bases and J by 5 bases; unmatched bases: 11. CDR3 nucleotides: TGTGCCAGCAGTTCCGGTACAGGGGGCATTTTGTATGGCTACACCTTC. It translates to CASSSGTGGILYGYTF.

This sequence joins TRBV29-1 and TRBJ2-1; maybe TRBD2 (6 bases). Germline-derived CDR1 and CDR2 are SQVTM and ANQGSEA. This CDR3 comprises 13 residues. Trimming cost V 4 bases and J 4 bases, with 11 bases left between them. As DNA, the CDR3 is TGCAGCGTTGCAGTAGCGGTATACAATGAGCAGTTCTTC. Amino acid sequence: CSVAVAVYNEQFF.

This clonotype was counted at least ten times. This chain joins TRBV19 and TRBJ1-1, with unresolved D. This CDR3 spans 14 amino acids. The germline V and J ends were trimmed by 5 bases and 0 bases, with 10 bases remaining between them. The germline CDR1 and CDR2 sequences are LNHDA and SQIVND (reference sequence). CDR3 protein: CASSWPDLNTEAFF. DNA for the CDR3: TGTGCCAGTAGTTGGCCCGATCTGAACACTGAAGCTTTCTTT.

This clonotype was detected only a few times. V gene TRBV11-2 combines with J gene TRBJ2-2; tentatively, D is TRBD1 or TRBD2 (6 bases each). Germline values: CDR1 SGHAT, CDR2 FQNNGV. With 2 bases removed from V and 4 bases from J, the gap between germline ends came to 11 bases. The CDR3 has 15 amino acids. CDR3 sequence (DNA): TGTGCCAGCAGCTTAAGGGGGGTACTCACCGGGGAGCTGTTTTTT. It yields the protein CASSLRGVLTGELFF.

This clonotype was recorded at least ten times. The chain combines TRBV20-1 with TRBJ1-2; D unclear. V shed 6 bases and J shed 6 bases, with 11 bases lying between them. The germline CDR1 and CDR2 sequences are DFQATT and SNEGSKA (reference sequence). This CDR3 region has 11 residues. The CDR3 DNA is TGCAGTGCATCAGGCATAAATGGCTACACCTTC. This sequence encodes CSASGINGYTF.

This clonotype has just a few counts. The rearrangement uses TRBV5-6 and TRBJ2-7, with TRBD2 as a possible D gene (5 bases). V was shortened by 2 bases and J by 2 bases, with 11 bases between the two germline ends. This CDR3 comprises 14 residues. Germline loops: CDR1 SGHDT, CDR2 YYEEEE. CDR3 nucleotides: TGTGCCAGCAGCTTCGGGGATGGAGCCTACGAGCAGTACTTC. Amino acid sequence: CASSFGDGAYEQYF.

This clonotype was picked up many times. This chain uses TRBV12-3 or TRBV12-4 with TRBJ1-5; weak D call: TRBD1 (6 bases). The CDR3 length is 17 residues. Trimming stripped 5 bases from V and 1 base from J, with 18 bases between. CDR3 in DNA: TGTGCCAGCAGTGCCAGACGGGGGGGCCGGAGCAATCAGCCCCAGCATTTT. It encodes CASSARRGGRSNQPQHF.

The V gene is TRBV13, the J gene TRBJ1-4; a possible D gene is TRBD1 (5 bases). The CDR3 length is 14 residues. V was clipped by 0 bases and J by 8 bases, with 10 bases between them. Germline lookup yields CDR1 PRHDT and CDR2 FYEKMQ (reference sequence). The CDR3 region has the DNA TGTGCCAGCAGCTTAGGCCCCAGGGACGAAAAACTGTTTTTT. It yields the protein CASSLGPRDEKLFF.

This clonotype was seen ten or more times. This rearrangement joins TRBV5-1 to TRBJ2-7; 9 bases align to TRBD2. This CDR3 spans 15 amino acids. CDR1 SGHRS and CDR2 YFSETQ come from the germline V gene. J was trimmed by 3 bases and V by 4 bases; bases with no gene match: 8. The CDR3 protein is CASSITSGPYYEQYF. Here the CDR3 DNA reads TGCGCCAGCAGCATCACTAGCGGGCCTTACTACGAGCAGTACTTC.

The V and J genes are TRBV24-1 and TRBJ2-2; D uncertain. V was cut by 3 bases and J by 4 bases, with 8 bases left in between. The CDR3 consists of 14 residues. Looked up from germline, CDR1 is KGHDR and CDR2 is SFDVKD. Here the CDR3 DNA reads TGTGCCACCAGTGATATTTCCTTCACCGGGGAGCTGTTTTTT. Translated, it gives CATSDISFTGELFF.

The table lists this clonotype with many counts. The chain carries TRBV12-3 or TRBV12-4 and TRBJ2-7; 9 bases align to TRBD1. Trimming took 2 bases from V and 6 from J; bases not matched to a gene: 5. CDR3 length: 14 amino acids. CDR3 protein: CASSLSGQGFEQYF. Written as DNA, the CDR3 is TGTGCCAGCAGTTTATCGGGACAGGGCTTCGAGCAGTACTTC.

Ten or more counts support this clonotype. The J gene is TRBJ1-1, the V gene TRBV7-2, with D tentatively TRBD1 (6 bases). The CDR3 consists of 15 residues. The V and J ends lost 5 bases and 1 base respectively, with 14 bases between them. Per germline, CDR1 SGHTA and CDR2 FQGNSA. The DNA of the CDR3 is TGTGCCAGCAGCCGGTCCGGACAGCCGAACACTGAAGCTTTCTTT. Its translation is CASSRSGQPNTEAFF.

This clonotype was counted many times. The chain joins TRBV7-3 to TRBJ2-5; D unclear. In germline, CDR1 is SGHTA, CDR2 FQGTGA. Trimming took off 4 bases at V and 2 bases at J, with 8 bases between the two ends. CDR3 size: 13 residues. The CDR3 spells CASSWSGQETQYF. The CDR3 nucleotides are TGTGCCAGCAGCTGGAGTGGGCAAGAGACCCAGTACTTC.